Listed here is a single T cell receptor beta chain. Its antigen is currently unknown. Indicated time point: recipient sample about 28 days before transplant, after cytoreduction. Produced via immunoSEQ multiplex PCR; TCRdb's table is partial and in-frame only. The sample comprises roughly 30,000 clones, 65% to 80% of which are singletons, and 6.8% rests with the top ten. Between the trimmed V and J ends, which lost 3 bases and 6 bases, there was a span of 15 bases. Per the germline V gene, CDR1 is SQVTM and CDR2 is ANQGSEA. This CDR3 comprises 13 residues. This sample was taken from a study of T cell clonotyping in hematopoietic cell transplantation. Study conclusions and caveats: Broader posttransplant TCR repertoire diversity was predicted by graft donor and pretransplant recipient Inverse Simpson Index values.

The genes are TRBV29-1 and TRBJ2-7; TRBD1 might be the D (7 bases). The receptor comes from a woman in her twenties or thirties with chronic myeloid leukemia. Some clones in this sample may be carry-over from other donors' samples. The material was peripheral blood mononuclear cells, obtained before stem cell transplant. The CDR3 is CSVESQGGLEQYF. The DNA for the CDR3 is TGCAGCGTTGAGAGCCAGGGGGGTCTCGAGCAGTACTTC.